This T cell receptor beta chain was sequenced for a study of CD8 T cells in Susac syndrome. RNA totalling about 0.5 to 1 ug underwent reverse transcription with random hexamers. TCRdb itself ran the immunoSEQ multiplex PCR reads through MiXCR, one entry per CDR3 protein. The sample holds roughly 330,000 distinct CDR3 sequences, roughly nine tenths seen once. The CDR3 totals 13 residues. CDR1 is SGHVS, CDR2 FQNEAQ, per germline. The T cells that were sequenced for TCR beta were CD8+ and CD4+ cells from blood. Multiple sclerosis controls were treatment-naive patients with stable or active relapsing-remitting disease.

The material sequenced was CD4+ T cells from PBMCs. This clonotype originated in a human donor with multiple sclerosis. The chain recombines TRBV7-8 with TRBJ2-5; D may match TRBD1 or TRBD2 (6 bases each). CDR3 region: CATAGGRQETQYF. In DNA form, the CDR3 reads TGTGCGACGGCCGGGGGCCGACAAGAGACCCAGTACTTC.